The 23 T cell receptor beta chains reported below all come from one sample, sequenced in a study of beta chain features in type 1 diabetes. The whole isolated RNA underwent reverse transcription, so sequencing captured expressed TCRB transcripts. The method was immunoSEQ multiplex PCR; TCRdb's version includes in-frame clones alone and lacks a portion of them. The sample lists about 410,000 clones, over 11% occurring once. Specimen: naive CD4+ T cells from blood. These receptors were taken from a man aged 25 to 45 in good health.

In its sample, this clone was seen a few times. The rearrangement joins TRBV14 to TRBJ2-1; 7 bases agree with TRBD1. The V gene end was trimmed by 6 bases and the J gene end by 0 bases; junction bases not matched to a gene: 8. CDR3 length equals 16 residues. Looked up from germline, CDR1 is SGHDN and CDR2 is FVKESK. The CDR3, as DNA: TGTGCCAGCAGTTACAGGGGTGAGGGCTCCTACAATGAGCAGTTCTTC. Amino acids: CASSYRGEGSYNEQFF.

In its sample, this clone was seen a few times. V is TRBV9 and J is TRBJ1-5; TRBD1 agrees at 10 bases. Germline V CDR1 and CDR2: SGDLS, YYNGEE. Trimming removed 4 bases from V and 5 bases from J; junction bases left unmatched: 6. CDR3 length: 15 amino acids. DNA of the CDR3: TGTGCCAGCAGCCAGGGGGGACAGGGGCATCAGCCCCAGCATTTT. Its protein is CASSQGGQGHQPQHF.

V is TRBV7-2 and J is TRBJ1-5; 7 bases are shared with TRBD1. The length of the CDR3 is 14 residues. Germline V gives CDR1 SGHTA, CDR2 FQGNSA. V dropped 5 bases and J dropped 3; count of bases not matched to a gene: 4. The CDR3 is CASSLGQVNQPQHF. DNA of the CDR3: TGTGCCAGCAGCCTCGGACAGGTCAATCAGCCCCAGCATTTT.

The sample holds a few counts of this clone. The V gene is TRBV29-1, the J gene TRBJ2-3; D possibly corresponds to TRBD1 (7 bases). The V end was cut by 7 bases, the J end by 6 bases, with 20 bases between. Germline lookup yields CDR1 SQVTM and CDR2 ANQGSEA. The CDR3 consists of 14 residues. The CDR3 protein is CSARTGAGGDTQYF. CDR3 nucleotide sequence: TGCAGCGCAAGGACAGGCGCAGGGGGGGATACGCAGTATTTT.

A few counts support this clone. The V call is TRBV2, the J call TRBJ2-5; possibly TRBD1 for D (6 bases). V lost 7 bases, J lost 5 bases, and 14 bases lay in between. The CDR3 length is 13 residues. The germline V gene has CDR1 SNHLY and CDR2 FYNNEI. This CDR3 is CASTDRRQETQYF. Written as DNA, the CDR3 is TGTGCCAGCACAGACAGGCGCCAGGAGACCCAGTACTTC.

This clone was counted between two and nine times. This chain connects TRBV19 to TRBJ2-2; 9 bases are a match to TRBD1. With 6 bases clipped from V and 7 bases from J, the junction kept 9 bases outside the gene matches. CDR3 size: 15 residues. Germline V gene sequence: CDR1 LNHDA, CDR2 SQIVND (reference sequence). The CDR3 bases are TGTGCCAGTAGCACACAGGGGGCGCTGAACGGGGAGCTGTTTTTT. Amino acid sequence: CASSTQGALNGELFF.

This clone has more than one count but fewer than ten. The gene calls are TRBV18 and TRBJ1-2; D perhaps matches TRBD1 (6 bases). The V end lost 2 bases, the J end lost 3 bases, and 10 bases lay between the germline ends. The CDR3 runs to 14 residues. Germline V gene lookup returns CDR1 KGHSH and CDR2 LQKENI. CDR3 region: CASSPYDRHYGYTF. The DNA of the CDR3 is TGTGCCAGCTCACCATACGACAGGCACTATGGCTACACCTTC. The whole variable domain, filled in from reference TRBV18 and TRBJ1-2, reads NAGVMQNPRHLVRRRGQEARLRCSPMKGHSHVYWYRQLPEEGLKFMVYLQKENIIDESGMPKERFSAEFPKEGPSILRIQQVVRGDSAAYFCASSPYDRHYGYTFGSGTRLTVV.

This chain links TRBV30 with TRBJ2-1; D unclear. Trimming left V 3 bases short and J 10 bases short, with 13 bases between. Germline V gene lookup returns CDR1 GTSNPN and CDR2 SVGIG (reference sequence). This CDR3 has 12 amino acids. CDR3 nucleotide sequence: TGTGCCTGGAGCCACATCGGTGTGGAGCAGTTCTTC. This encodes CAWSHIGVEQFF.

The V call is TRBV29-1, the J call TRBJ1-5; TRBD1 aligns across 10 bases. Germline V CDR1 and CDR2: SQVTM, ANQGSEA. This CDR3 contains 13 residues. J was trimmed by 6 bases and V by 4 bases; bases with no gene match: 3. The CDR3 region is CSVVGDRGQPQHF. CDR3 coding DNA: TGCAGCGTTGTGGGGGACAGGGGTCAGCCCCAGCATTTT.

J is TRBJ2-1 and V is TRBV2; D unresolved. This CDR3 spans 13 amino acids. The germline V gene encodes CDR1 SNHLY and CDR2 FYNNEI. Trimming took 2 bases from V and 7 from J, leaving 9 bases between them. The CDR3, as DNA: TGTGCCAGCAGTGAAAATACGAGAAATGAGCAGTTCTTC. Protein: CASSENTRNEQFF.

V and J are TRBV2 and TRBJ1-4; D perhaps matches TRBD1 (5 bases). V lost 4 bases and J 8 bases, leaving 14 bases between the germline ends. The length of the CDR3 is 14 residues. Germline CDR1 SNHLY, CDR2 FYNNEI. CDR3 region: CASSVFVEGEKLFF. In DNA, the CDR3 is TGTGCCAGCAGTGTATTCGTGGAGGGGGAAAAACTGTTTTTT.

This chain uses TRBV7-2 with TRBJ2-7; D might be TRBD2 (6 bases). The germline V and J ends were trimmed by 5 bases and 3 bases, with 20 bases remaining between them. Germline V lookup: CDR1 SGHTA, CDR2 FQGNSA. CDR3 length: 16 residues. The CDR3 region is CASSPAFTGSLYEQYF. As DNA, the CDR3 is TGTGCCAGCAGCCCAGCTTTCACCGGGAGCCTCTACGAGCAGTACTTC. The full variable domain, completed using reference TRBV7-2 and TRBJ2-7, is GAGVSQSPSNKVTEKGKDVELRCDPISGHTALYWYRQSLGQGLEFLIYFQGNSAPDKSGLPSDRFSAERTGGSVSTLTIQRTQQEDSAVYLCASSPAFTGSLYEQYFGPGTRLTVT.

This clone was seen repeatedly, ten times or more. The same CDR3 arises from other DNA sequences in this sample as well. V and J are TRBV11-2 and TRBJ2-5, with unresolved D. Trimming left V 0 bases short and J 4 bases short, with 0 bases between. The CDR3 sequence is 11 residues long. The germline gives CDR1 SGHAT, CDR2 FQNNGV. In DNA, the CDR3 is TGTGCCAGCAGCTTAGAAGAGACCCAGTACTTC. Its translation is CASSLEETQYF.

The V call is TRBV20-1, the J call TRBJ2-7; D is tentatively TRBD1 or TRBD2 (5 bases each). Deletions cut 1 base from V and 6 bases from J, with 7 bases between. CDR1 is DFQATT, CDR2 SNEGSKA, per germline (reference sequence). The CDR3 loop spans 11 amino acids. In DNA form, the CDR3 reads TGCAGTGCTAGAGTAGGGACCGAGCAGTACGTC. Protein sequence: CSARVGTEQYV.

V is TRBV6-5 and J is TRBJ1-1, with D unresolved. CDR3 length: 13 residues. V shed 3 bases and J shed 5 bases, with 10 bases lying between them. Looked up from germline, CDR1 is MNHEY and CDR2 is SVGAGI. The CDR3 bases are TGTGCCAGCAGTTATCAGGTAGAGACTGAAGCTTTCTTT. Translating it yields CASSYQVETEAFF.

This chain connects TRBV10-3 to TRBJ1-2, with D unresolved. V was shortened by 8 bases and J by 5 bases, with 9 bases between the two germline ends. Germline V gene data show CDR1 as ENHRY and CDR2 as SYGVKD. The CDR3 runs to 11 residues. CDR3 nucleotide sequence: TGTGCCATCTCGTCCGTGTATGGCTACACCTTC. Translated, it gives CAISSVYGYTF.

V usage is TRBV19 and J usage is TRBJ2-3; the match to TRBD2 covers 10 bases. CDR3 length: 16 amino acids. Germline CDR1 LNHDA, CDR2 SQIVND (reference sequence). V dropped 3 bases and J dropped 3; count of bases not matched to a gene: 6. CDR3 sequence reads: CASSIPSGGATDTQYF. CDR3 DNA sequence: TGTGCCAGTAGTATTCCCAGCGGGGGGGCGACAGATACGCAGTATTTT.

V and J are TRBV29-1 and TRBJ1-5; no reliable D call. Trimming removed 0 bases from V and 3 bases from J, with 9 bases in between. The CDR3 runs to 14 residues. Germline V CDR1 and CDR2: SQVTM, ANQGSEA. CDR3 bases: TGCAGCGTTGAAGATCGGGAAACCAATCAGCCCCAGCATTTT. Its translation is CSVEDRETNQPQHF. Full variable domain (remainder filled in from reference TRBV29-1 and TRBJ1-5): SAVISQKPSRDICQRGTSLTIQCQVDSQVTMMFWYRQQPGQSLTLIATANQGSEATYESGFVIDKFPISRPNLTFSTLTVSNMSPEDSSIYLCSVEDRETNQPQHFGDGTRLSIL.

V and J are TRBV7-9 and TRBJ2-5, with 9 bases identical to TRBD2. Germline values: CDR1 SEHNR, CDR2 FQNEAQ (reference sequence). V gave up 10 bases and J gave up 0 bases; unmatched junction bases: 12. The CDR3 loop spans 16 amino acids. The CDR3 DNA follows: TGTGCCACCCGTTCTGGGACTAGCACGCACCAAGAGACCCAGTACTTC. Encoded protein: CATRSGTSTHQETQYF.

J is TRBJ2-1 and V is TRBV6-5; tentatively, D is TRBD1 (5 bases). Trimming removed 6 bases at V and 4 bases at J, with 10 bases between. The length of the CDR3 is 13 residues. Per the germline V gene, CDR1 is MNHEY and CDR2 is SVGAGI. CDR3 sequence: CASRGRQYNEQFF. In DNA form, the CDR3 reads TGTGCCAGCAGAGGACGACAGTACAATGAGCAGTTCTTC.

This clone has only a few counts. In nucleotides, the CDR3 is TGTGCCAGCAGCCTCGGGACTCCGGAGGGCTACACCTTC. Its translation: CASSLGTPEGYTF. This chain uses TRBV4-2 with TRBJ1-2; weak D call: TRBD1 (5 bases). The CDR3 has 13 amino acids. V lost 4 bases to trimming and J lost 8 bases, with 14 bases between them. In germline, CDR1 is LGHNA, CDR2 YNFKEQ.

This clone was detected only a few times. The chain recombines TRBV14 with TRBJ2-1; D might be TRBD1 (7 bases). Germline values: CDR1 SGHDN, CDR2 FVKESK. CDR3 length: 16 residues. The V and J ends lost 2 bases and 6 bases respectively, with 17 bases between them. CDR3 region: CASSQTIPRGVNEQFF. Written as DNA, the CDR3 is TGTGCCAGCAGCCAAACCATCCCCAGGGGGGTCAATGAGCAGTTCTTC.

The rearrangement joins TRBV30 to TRBJ1-5; no clear D. The CDR3 runs 13 residues. CDR1 and CDR2 (germline): GTSNPN, SVGIG (reference sequence). Trimming pared 2 bases from V and 11 bases from J, leaving 16 bases between. The CDR3 protein is CAWSTLIGGAQHF. In DNA, the CDR3 is TGTGCCTGGAGTACCCTGATAGGTGGGGCCCAGCATTTT.